These 10 T cell receptor beta chains originate from one sample sequenced in a study of graft-versus-host responses after intestinal transplantation. Clones were sequenced by immunoSEQ multiplex PCR, and TCRdb holds only the in-frame ones, with some missing. Among 85,000 to 130,000 clones listed, less than 90% were seen once. These receptors have no known antigen. Source: unstimulated CD4+ T cells sorted from spleen or lymph node cells, taken before intestinal transplant. These receptors were obtained from a human donor who received an intestinal transplant.

J is TRBJ2-1 and V is TRBV11-2; 8 bases align to TRBD2. The J segment lost 3 bases and the V segment lost 1 base, leaving 8 bases of the junction unmatched. Per the germline V gene, CDR1 is SGHAT and CDR2 is FQNNGV. The CDR3 spans 17 residues. The CDR3 DNA follows: TGTGCCAGCAGCTTAGCCTCCCCGGGGACTAGCTACAATGAGCAGTTCTTC. It yields the protein CASSLASPGTSYNEQFF.

A single count supports this clone. The V and J genes are TRBV18 and TRBJ2-7; 9 positions match TRBD1. The germline V gene encodes CDR1 KGHSH and CDR2 LQKENI. Losses at the gene ends were 6 bases for V and 2 bases for J; bases not matched to a gene: 8. The CDR3 extends over 15 amino acids. In nucleotides, the CDR3 is TGTGCCAGCTCCCCCGGACAGGGGAACGCCTACGAGCAGTACTTC. The encoded protein is CASSPGQGNAYEQYF.

The chain is built from TRBV7-9 and TRBJ2-7; either TRBD1 or TRBD2 may fit D (7 bases each). In germline, CDR1 is SEHNR, CDR2 FQNEAQ (reference sequence). The CDR3 is made up of 16 amino acids. V was clipped by 1 base and J by 3 bases, with 16 bases between them. CDR3 amino acids: CASSLGSGGVVYEQYF. The CDR3 DNA follows: TGTGCCAGCAGCTTAGGCTCAGGGGGGGTAGTCTACGAGCAGTACTTC. The variable domain in full, completed from reference TRBV7-9 and TRBJ2-7, reads DTGVSQNPRHKITKRGQNVTFRCDPISEHNRLYWYRQTLGQGPEFLTYFQNEAQLEKSRLLSDRFSAERPKGSFSTLEIQRTEQGDSAMYLCASSLGSGGVVYEQYFGPGTRLTVT.

The genes are TRBV7-2 and TRBJ1-2; D gene ambiguous. V lost 7 bases to trimming and J lost 0 bases, with 12 bases between them. Germline lookup yields CDR1 SGHTA and CDR2 FQGNSA. This CDR3 comprises 14 residues. CDR3 DNA: TGTGCCAGCACTCAACCGGAGACTAACTATGGCTACACCTTC. It codes for CASTQPETNYGYTF.

This chain connects TRBV19 to TRBJ2-3; D gene unclear. The CDR3 is made up of 15 amino acids. Trimming shortened V by 1 base and J by 3 bases, and 11 bases separated the two germline ends. Germline CDR1 LNHDA, CDR2 SQIVND (reference sequence). The CDR3 loop reads CASSIGGVKTDTQYF. The CDR3 DNA sequence: TGTGCCAGTAGTATAGGCGGAGTAAAAACAGATACGCAGTATTTT.

This sequence joins TRBV27 and TRBJ2-1; unclear D gene. The germline V gene has CDR1 MNHEY and CDR2 SMNVEV (reference sequence). The V end lost 4 bases, the J end lost 8 bases, and 6 bases lay between the germline ends. The CDR3 contains 11 residues. This CDR3 is CASSYSHEQFF. CDR3 sequence (DNA): TGTGCCAGCAGTTACAGCCATGAGCAGTTCTTC.

The rearrangement uses TRBV6-5 and TRBJ2-5; the D gene is possibly TRBD2 (6 bases). The CDR3 runs to 13 residues. Trimming cost V 6 bases and J 5 bases, with 13 bases left between them. Germline V gives CDR1 MNHEY, CDR2 SVGAGI. This CDR3 is CASRGGPRETQYF. CDR3 nucleotide sequence: TGTGCCAGCAGGGGAGGCCCTCGGGAGACCCAGTACTTC.

The sample holds one count of this clone. The rearrangement links TRBV10-3 to TRBJ2-7; no firm D call. The CDR3 length is 12 residues. CDR1 ENHRY and CDR2 SYGVKD come from the germline V gene. The V and J ends lost 11 bases and 6 bases respectively, with 17 bases between them. CDR3 amino acids: CAAGVGRSEQYF. CDR3 nucleotide sequence: TGTGCCGCCGGCGTGGGCAGAAGCGAGCAGTACTTC.

The chain is built from TRBV7-9 and TRBJ1-1; possibly TRBD1 for D (5 bases). With 10 bases removed from V and 3 bases from J, the gap between germline ends came to 18 bases. The germline V gene encodes CDR1 SEHNR and CDR2 FQNEAQ (reference sequence). The CDR3 length is 14 residues. The CDR3 sequence: CAIPQGGRDTEAFF. DNA for the CDR3: TGTGCCATCCCTCAGGGTGGACGAGACACTGAAGCTTTCTTT.

This CDR3 is CASSLRLAGYNEQFF. The CDR3 coding sequence is TGCGCCAGCAGCCTCCGACTAGCGGGGTACAATGAGCAGTTCTTC. V gene TRBV5-1 combines with J gene TRBJ2-1, with TRBD2 matching 11 bases. Per germline, CDR1 SGHRS and CDR2 YFSETQ. The CDR3 totals 15 residues. With V trimmed by 4 bases and J by 4 bases, 4 bases remained unmatched.